This is a list of T cell receptor beta chains from one sample in a study of human T cells and chemical hapten exposure. TCRdb passed the RACE reads through MiXCR, listing each CDR3 protein once. The sample lists 60,000 or so distinct CDR3 sequences; more than 8% were seen once. Specimen: whole blood, collected in connection with sensitization to the hapten diphenylcyclopropenone (DPC). Source of these receptors: a man between 40 and 49 years old with alopecia areata. Some clones in this sample may be carry-over from other donors' samples. CDR3s include the opening cysteine and the closing phenylalanine or tryptophan. Fields, in order: V gene, D gene, CDR3 length, J gene, clone size, CDR3 protein, CDR3 DNA. D genes are given only for firm matches. Where a row states a size, it is once, few, many or the class of an expanded clone; other rows omit it.

v_gene: TRBV7-2
d_gene: -
len: 13
j_gene: TRBJ2-7
abundance: -
CDR3aa: CASSQDNSYEQYF
CDR3nt: TGTGCCAGCAGCCAGGACAACTCCTACGAGCAGTACTTC

v_gene: TRBV7-9
d_gene: -
len: 14
j_gene: TRBJ2-7
abundance: few
CDR3aa: CASSKRQDSYEQYF
CDR3nt: TGTGCCAGCAGCAAGAGACAGGACTCCTACGAGCAGTACTTC

v_gene: TRBV2
d_gene: -
len: 13
j_gene: TRBJ2-3
abundance: few
CDR3aa: CASSDRGEDTQYF
CDR3nt: TGTGCCAGCAGTGACAGGGGGGAAGATACGCAGTATTTT

v_gene: TRBV4-3
d_gene: TRBD2
len: 15
j_gene: TRBJ2-7
abundance: -
CDR3aa: CASSQVTSGSREQYF
CDR3nt: TGCGCCAGCAGCCAAGTGACTAGCGGGAGTAGAGAGCAGTACTTC

v_gene: TRBV3-1
d_gene: -
len: 14
j_gene: TRBJ2-1
abundance: many
CDR3aa: CASSHDLSYNEQFF
CDR3nt: TGTGCCAGCAGCCACGACCTATCCTACAATGAGCAGTTCTTC

v_gene: TRBV7-2
d_gene: -
len: 15
j_gene: TRBJ1-3
abundance: -
CDR3aa: CASSLLPSSGNTIYF
CDR3nt: TGTGCCAGCAGCTTATTACCGAGCTCTGGAAACACCATATATTTT

v_gene: TRBV4-2
d_gene: TRBD1
len: 15
j_gene: TRBJ1-4
abundance: few
CDR3aa: CASSQTGTGAEKLFF
CDR3nt: TGTGCCAGCAGCCAGACCGGGACAGGGGCCGAAAAACTGTTTTTT

v_gene: TRBV6-5
d_gene: TRBD2
len: 19
j_gene: TRBJ2-2
abundance: few
CDR3aa: CASSYYRLAGGPNSGELFF
CDR3nt: TGTGCCAGCAGTTACTATCGACTAGCGGGAGGGCCGAATTCCGGGGAGCTGTTTTTT

v_gene: TRBV6-1
d_gene: -
len: 15
j_gene: TRBJ2-7
abundance: -
CDR3aa: CASSSPGDPAYEQYF
CDR3nt: TGTGCCAGCAGTTCACCAGGGGACCCCGCATACGAGCAGTACTTC

v_gene: TRBV28
d_gene: -
len: 14
j_gene: TRBJ1-5
abundance: few
CDR3aa: CASTYGVGNQPQHF
CDR3nt: TGTGCCAGCACCTACGGTGTGGGCAATCAGCCCCAGCATTTT

v_gene: TRBV6-9
d_gene: -
len: 12
j_gene: TRBJ2-7
abundance: few
CDR3aa: CASSYSGGPGDF
CDR3nt: TGTGCCAGCAGTTATAGTGGGGGGCCGGGAGACTTC

v_gene: TRBV27
d_gene: TRBD2
len: 17
j_gene: TRBJ2-7
abundance: few
CDR3aa: CASSQSGLAGGPYEQYF
CDR3nt: TGTGCCAGCAGTCAATCCGGGCTAGCGGGAGGGCCCTACGAGCAGTACTTC

v_gene: TRBV3-1
d_gene: TRBD2
len: 17
j_gene: TRBJ2-5
abundance: few
CDR3aa: CASSQGRTSGRVGTQYF
CDR3nt: TGTGCCAGCAGCCAAGGCCGTACTAGCGGGAGGGTTGGGACCCAGTACTTC

v_gene: TRBV28
d_gene: -
len: 15
j_gene: TRBJ1-2
abundance: -
CDR3aa: CASSLSTALNYGYTF
CDR3nt: TGTGCCAGCAGTTTATCAACAGCGCTGAACTATGGCTACACCTTC

v_gene: TRBV7-9
d_gene: -
len: 16
j_gene: TRBJ2-3
abundance: -
CDR3aa: CASSTIVGPSTDTQYF
CDR3nt: TGTGCCAGCAGCACCATCGTCGGCCCGAGCACAGATACGCAGTATTTT

v_gene: TRBV7-8
d_gene: -
len: 14
j_gene: TRBJ2-7
abundance: few
CDR3aa: CASSFSTVSYEQYF
CDR3nt: TGTGCCAGCAGCTTCTCGACTGTTTCCTACGAGCAGTACTTC

v_gene: TRBV12-3/TRBV12-4
d_gene: -
len: 13
j_gene: TRBJ2-7
abundance: few
CDR3aa: CASSLKLKGEQYF
CDR3nt: TGTGCCAGCAGTTTAAAATTAAAGGGCGAGCAGTACTTC

v_gene: TRBV29-1
d_gene: -
len: 12
j_gene: TRBJ2-7
abundance: few
CDR3aa: CSVDWGADEQYF
CDR3nt: TGCAGCGTTGATTGGGGGGCAGACGAGCAGTACTTC

v_gene: TRBV6-2/TRBV6-3
d_gene: -
len: 14
j_gene: TRBJ2-3
abundance: many
CDR3aa: CASSYSRWADTQYF
CDR3nt: TGTGCCAGCAGTTACTCGAGGTGGGCAGATACGCAGTATTTT

v_gene: TRBV7-2
d_gene: TRBD2
len: 14
j_gene: TRBJ2-7
abundance: few
CDR3aa: CASSHGASGYEQYF
CDR3nt: TGTGCCAGCAGCCATGGGGCTAGCGGATACGAGCAGTACTTC

v_gene: TRBV6-2/TRBV6-3
d_gene: -
len: 14
j_gene: TRBJ2-7
abundance: many
CDR3aa: CASSYGTVTYEQYF
CDR3nt: TGTGCCAGCAGTTACGGGACGGTGACCTACGAGCAGTACTTC